These 18 T cell receptor beta chains share one sample of origin, sequenced in a study of sequential checkpoint blockade in melanoma. Treatment specified: randomized to nivolumab then ipilimumab (arm A) or the reverse (arm B). Using immunoSEQ multiplex PCR, the repertoire was profiled, and TCRdb retains in-frame clones only, with some absent. The sample comprises 2,500 to 3,500 clones, less than 20% of which are singletons, and 14% rests with the top ten. The specimen comprised tumor tissue (inferred from file names), sampled from a patient given nivolumab and ipilimumab in sequence. These receptor sequences come from a human donor with melanoma.

The gene calls are TRBV11-3 and TRBJ2-2, with TRBD2 identical over 8 bases. Germline CDR1 is SGHNT and CDR2 is YENEEA. The V gene end was trimmed by 5 bases and the J gene end by 5 bases; junction bases not matched to a gene: 7. The CDR3 length is 15 residues. The CDR3 here is CASSRGGAATGELFF. CDR3 sequence (DNA): TGTGCCAGCAGCCGGGGGGGAGCGGCGACCGGGGAGCTGTTTTTT.

This clone was seen more than once but under ten times. The chain is built from TRBV6-8 and TRBJ1-4; D not certain. The germline V and J ends were trimmed by 5 bases and 5 bases, with 24 bases remaining between them. The CDR3 spans 18 residues. Germline V gives CDR1 MNHGY, CDR2 SAAAGT. CDR3 residues: CASSDCPSLLVDNEKLFF. CDR3 nucleotides: TGTGCCAGCAGTGACTGTCCAAGTCTCCTAGTCGACAATGAAAAACTGTTTTTT.

This clone was seen only a few times. The V gene is TRBV18, the J gene TRBJ1-1; 7 positions agree with TRBD1. Germline V lookup: CDR1 KGHSH, CDR2 LQKENI. Trimming at V came to 2 bases and at J to 1 base, leaving 4 bases not matched to a gene. The CDR3 runs 15 residues. CDR3 loop: CASSPSGTENTEAFF. In DNA, the CDR3 is TGTGCCAGCTCACCATCAGGGACAGAGAACACTGAAGCTTTCTTT.

The chain combines TRBV5-1 with TRBJ1-4, with 9 bases fitting TRBD1. V gave up 1 base and J gave up 10 bases; unmatched junction bases: 14. Per germline, CDR1 SGHRS and CDR2 YFSETQ. The CDR3 is 17 residues long. The CDR3 loop reads CASSLNSPGQGDGKLFF. DNA of the CDR3: TGCGCCAGCAGCTTGAACTCTCCGGGACAGGGAGACGGAAAACTGTTTTTT.

This clone was recorded a few times. This sequence joins TRBV28 and TRBJ1-6; 11 bases agree with TRBD1. Germline CDR1 reads MDHEN; CDR2 reads SYDVKM. The CDR3 extends over 15 amino acids. Trimming took 0 bases from V and 10 from J; bases not matched to a gene: 2. CDR3 amino acids: CASSLWGQGDSPLHF. CDR3 bases: TGTGCCAGCAGTTTATGGGGACAGGGGGACTCACCCCTCCACTTT.

V is TRBV5-1 and J is TRBJ2-7; D is perhaps TRBD2 (6 bases). V gave up 0 bases and J gave up 2 bases, with 15 bases separating them. This CDR3 has 16 residues. Germline CDR1 is SGHRS and CDR2 is YFSETQ. CDR3 amino acids: CASSLAPGGQTYEQYF. The CDR3, as DNA: TGCGCCAGCAGCTTGGCCCCCGGGGGTCAGACCTACGAGCAGTACTTC.

The chain links TRBV9 to TRBJ1-6, with D perhaps TRBD1 (5 bases). Germline-derived CDR1 and CDR2 are SGDLS and YYNGEE. V was trimmed by 5 bases and J by 11 bases, leaving 20 bases between them. This CDR3 comprises 15 residues. As DNA, the CDR3 is TGTGCCAGCAGTGATCTTCGCCCGACGGGGGCACCCCTCCACTTT. It yields the protein CASSDLRPTGAPLHF.

V is TRBV28 and J is TRBJ2-7, with a weak D call TRBD1 (6 bases). Trimming shortened V by 2 bases and J by 3 bases, and 11 bases separated the two germline ends. CDR3 length: 14 residues. The V gene's germline CDR1 is MDHEN and CDR2 SYDVKM. The CDR3 region is CASSLLGQIYEQYF. CDR3 nucleotide sequence: TGTGCCAGCAGTTTACTTGGACAGATCTACGAGCAGTACTTC.

This sequence joins TRBV19 and TRBJ2-5, with 11 positions matching TRBD2. With V trimmed by 5 bases and J by 1 base, 3 bases remained unmatched. CDR3 length: 15 amino acids. Germline CDR1 is LNHDA and CDR2 is SQIVND (reference sequence). The CDR3 DNA follows: TGTGCCAGTAGTGTTAGCGGGGGGGTCCAAGAGACCCAGTACTTC. It is translated as CASSVSGGVQETQYF.

This clone is deemed large. The genes are TRBV28 and TRBJ2-2; D unresolved. Trimming cost V 6 bases and J 2 bases, with 13 bases left between them. CDR3 length: 15 amino acids. Per germline, CDR1 MDHEN and CDR2 SYDVKM. DNA for the CDR3: TGTGCCAGCAGCAGATCGGGCAGCAACACCGGGGAGCTGTTTTTT. It yields the protein CASSRSGSNTGELFF.

The table lists this clone with a few counts. V gene TRBV9 combines with J gene TRBJ2-1; 9 bases match TRBD2. Germline lookup yields CDR1 SGDLS and CDR2 YYNGEE. The CDR3 covers 15 residues. The V segment lost 6 bases and the J segment 4 bases; nucleotides outside the gene matches: 8. In DNA form, the CDR3 reads TGTGCCAGCACCTTTGATAGCGGGGGATACAATGAGCAGTTCTTC. Residues: CASTFDSGGYNEQFF.

The genes are TRBV15 and TRBJ1-5; 7 bases line up with TRBD1. Germline V lookup: CDR1 LNHNV, CDR2 YYDKDF (reference sequence). CDR3 size: 15 residues. V shed 6 bases, J shed 4 bases, and the junction held 9 bases outside the gene matches. CDR3 residues: CATRDWQGGNQPQHF. CDR3 DNA sequence: TGTGCCACCAGGGATTGGCAGGGGGGGAATCAGCCCCAGCATTTT.

V gene TRBV5-1 combines with J gene TRBJ2-2, with D unresolved. The CDR3 has 14 amino acids. Germline assignment: CDR1 SGHRS and CDR2 YFSETQ. The germline V and J ends were trimmed by 1 base and 6 bases, with 10 bases remaining between them. The CDR3: CASSLRHTAGELFF. For the CDR3, the DNA is TGCGCCAGCAGCTTGAGGCATACGGCCGGGGAGCTGTTTTTT.

By frequency in the sample, this clone is medium-sized. This sequence joins TRBV11-3 and TRBJ1-1, with D possibly TRBD1 on 6 matching bases. This CDR3 region has 14 residues. Germline V gene sequence: CDR1 SGHNT, CDR2 YENEEA. Trimming removed 5 bases at V and 11 bases at J, with 21 bases between. CDR3 region: CASSPAGTPREAFF. CDR3 nucleotide sequence: TGTGCCAGCAGCCCCGCCGGGACACCGAGGGAGGCTTTCTTT.

The chain carries TRBV29-1 and TRBJ2-1; 10 positions agree with TRBD1. The CDR3 is 15 amino acids. V shed 6 bases and J 3 bases; nucleotides not matched to a gene: 8. CDR1 and CDR2 from the germline V gene are SQVTM and ANQGSEA. The CDR3 nucleotides read TGCAGCGTAGGGGACAGGGGAAAGATCTACAATGAGCAGTTCTTC. Its protein product is CSVGDRGKIYNEQFF.

This chain joins TRBV6-8 and TRBJ1-6; D unclear. The CDR3 contains 14 residues. CDR1 is MNHGY and CDR2 is SAAAGT in the germline V gene. Trimming left V 5 bases short and J 9 bases short, with 14 bases between. CDR3 bases: TGTGCCAGCAGTCCACGCATGATAGGTTCACCCCTCCACTTT. It yields the protein CASSPRMIGSPLHF.

This clone was observed a few times. In nucleotides, the CDR3 is TGTGCCAGCAGTCAGAGGACAGGGGGAAGTGAAAAACTGTTTTTT. The encoded protein is CASSQRTGGSEKLFF. This chain links TRBV6-8 with TRBJ1-4; 10 bases are a match to TRBD1. Germline-derived CDR1 and CDR2 are MNHGY and SAAAGT. The CDR3 extends over 15 amino acids. J was trimmed by 7 bases and V by 5 bases; bases with no gene match: 7.

This clone is judged medium-sized. V and J are TRBV11-3 and TRBJ1-2, with D possibly matching TRBD1 (5 bases). Per germline, CDR1 SGHNT and CDR2 YENEEA. Trimming shortened V by 5 bases and J by 4 bases, and 17 bases separated the two germline ends. The CDR3 sequence is 15 residues long. In DNA, the CDR3 is TGTGCCAGCAGCCCGGGACGGGCCCTTGGCTATGGCTACACCTTC. Translated: CASSPGRALGYGYTF.